This TCR beta chain appears in the sequencing data of a study of cytomegalovirus exposure and HLA in healthy donors. Study summary: The 110 or so validation repertoires were produced on the same platform as the roughly 670 repertoires of the first cohort. This was reported in a later analysis.

This clone was counted at least ten times. Its antigen is unidentified. Using immunoSEQ multiplex PCR, the repertoire was profiled, and TCRdb retains in-frame clones only, with some absent. The top ten clones hold under 4% of a sample with 200,000 to 300,000 clones, 90% of them seen once. CDR3 length: 15 amino acids. J was trimmed by 6 bases and V by 5 bases; bases with no gene match: 8. Germline V gene sequence: CDR1 MNHNS, CDR2 SASEGT. Regarding the study as a whole: The investigators catalogued 164 TCR beta chains as cytomegalovirus-associated. TCR sequences were mostly rare, though some public TCRs occurred in many donors.

The donors were part of the validation cohort, which consisted of about 130 subjects and was separate from the first cohort of under 750 subjects. This receptor was obtained from a woman younger than 45 in good health and CMV-seronegative. Sequencing was done on a sample of PBMCs. The gene calls are TRBV6-1 and TRBJ1-5, with TRBD1 matching over 9 bases. The CDR3 reads CASSLTGTGFQPQHF. CDR3 DNA sequence: TGTGCCAGCAGTCTTACCGGGACAGGGTTTCAGCCCCAGCATTTT.